These 21 T cell receptor beta chains were sequenced from one sample in a study of T-cell memory formation after mild COVID-19. MiXCR was run by TCRdb on the 5' RACE reads, yielding one entry per CDR3 protein. This table holds fewer than 500,000 distinct CDR3 sequences, roughly 25% found once. The sample was PBMCs or a T cell subset sorted from them (not recorded which). Receptors originate from an adult woman who had mild COVID-19 (a few samples of this study predate the infection). Cell type and time point are not known.

This clonotype was seen a few times. The CDR3 DNA reads as TGCGCCAGCAGCATCGGACAGGCCGACAATGAGCAGTTCTTC. It codes for CASSIGQADNEQFF. The rearrangement links TRBV5-1 to TRBJ2-1; 7 bases match TRBD1. Germline V gene lookup returns CDR1 SGHRS and CDR2 YFSETQ. The junction had 6 bases not matched to a gene; V was cut back by 4 bases and J by 5 bases. CDR3 length equals 14 residues.

This clonotype appeared many times. The chain has TRBV12-3 or TRBV12-4 and TRBJ1-1; 7 bases match TRBD1. V lost 5 bases and J lost 1; bases outside the gene matches: 4. The CDR3 is 14 residues long. CDR3 bases: TGTGCCAGCAGTCCAGGGACAGAGAACACTGAAGCTTTCTTT. It is translated as CASSPGTENTEAFF.

The chain has TRBV12-3 or TRBV12-4 and TRBJ2-1; no firm D call. The CDR3 runs 11 residues. V lost 6 bases and J lost 6, with 6 bases in between. The CDR3 nucleotides are TGTGCCAGCAGGGGTTTCAATGAGCAGTTCTTC. Its protein is CASRGFNEQFF.

This chain connects TRBV7-2 to TRBJ2-2; D tentatively reads TRBD1 or TRBD2 (5 bases each). There are 15 residues in the CDR3. Germline CDR1 reads SGHTA; CDR2 reads FQGNSA. V was shortened by 6 bases and J by 0 bases, with 11 bases between the two germline ends. CDR3 DNA sequence: TGTGCCAGCAGAACCGGGACGGCGAACACCGGGGAGCTGTTTTTT. It encodes CASRTGTANTGELFF.

This clonotype showed up just a few times. This chain joins TRBV6-6 and TRBJ1-5, with 8 positions matching TRBD1. CDR3 length: 15 residues. V gave up 5 bases and J gave up 2 bases; unmatched junction bases: 5. Germline loops: CDR1 MNHNY, CDR2 SVGAGI (reference sequence). The CDR3 sequence: CASSQGARGNQPQHF. The CDR3 nucleotides are TGTGCCAGCAGTCAGGGGGCTAGGGGCAATCAGCCCCAGCATTTT.

The CDR3 region is CASSATSGRARSSYNEQFF. For the CDR3, the DNA is TGTGCCAGCAGCGCGACTAGCGGGAGGGCCCGTAGCTCCTACAATGAGCAGTTCTTC. The rearrangement uses TRBV6-2 or TRBV6-3 and TRBJ2-1, with TRBD2 identical over 14 bases. CDR1 MNHEY and CDR2 SVGEGT come from the germline V gene. CDR3 length equals 19 residues. V trimming: 6 bases; J trimming: 0 bases; junction bases outside the gene matches: 10.

This clonotype was detected a few times. CDR3 coding DNA: TGTGCCACCAGCGGACAGTCGTCCTATAATTCACCCCTCCACTTT. Translated: CATSGQSSYNSPLHF. The gene calls are TRBV15 and TRBJ1-6; D may be TRBD1 (6 bases). The CDR3 is 15 residues long. Trimming took off 5 bases at V and 1 base at J, with 9 bases between the two ends. From germline, CDR1 is LNHNV and CDR2 YYDKDF (reference sequence).

A few counts support this clonotype. V is TRBV5-1 and J is TRBJ2-7; 7 nucleotides match TRBD2. Unmatched junction bases numbered 6, after V lost 0 bases and J lost 3 bases. CDR1 and CDR2 (germline): SGHRS, YFSETQ. The CDR3 is 15 residues long. The CDR3 DNA reads TGCGCCAGCAGCTTGGCCGGCGGGAGTTACTACGAGCAGTACTTC. Translation: CASSLAGGSYYEQYF.

The chain is built from TRBV10-3 and TRBJ2-2; weak D call: TRBD2 (5 bases). V was pared by 2 bases and J by 2 bases, with 12 bases between. This CDR3 region has 16 residues. Germline loops: CDR1 ENHRY, CDR2 SYGVKD. CDR3 sequence: CAISESAGGNTGELFF. The CDR3, as DNA: TGTGCCATCAGTGAGAGCGCGGGTGGAAACACCGGGGAGCTGTTTTTT.

This rearrangement joins TRBV7-2 to TRBJ2-5; unclear D gene. Germline V gene lookup returns CDR1 SGHTA and CDR2 FQGNSA. V was trimmed by 5 bases and J by 5 bases, leaving 15 bases between them. The CDR3 length is 14 residues. CDR3 in amino acids: CASSTSSGWETQYF. CDR3 nucleotide sequence: TGTGCCAGCAGCACCTCGTCAGGCTGGGAGACCCAGTACTTC. Full variable domain (missing parts from reference TRBV7-2 and TRBJ2-5): GAGVSQSPSNKVTEKGKDVELRCDPISGHTALYWYRQSLGQGLEFLIYFQGNSAPDKSGLPSDRFSAERTGGSVSTLTIQRTQQEDSAVYLCASSTSSGWETQYFGPGTRLLVL.

This rearrangement joins TRBV5-1 to TRBJ2-5; the D is unclear. The CDR3 loop spans 14 amino acids. With 1 base removed from V and 6 bases from J, the gap between germline ends came to 13 bases. The germline gives CDR1 SGHRS, CDR2 YFSETQ. CDR3 sequence reads: CASSLSEPMKTQYF. CDR3 sequence (DNA): TGCGCCAGCAGCTTGTCGGAGCCCATGAAGACCCAGTACTTC.

This clonotype turned up a few times. The V call is TRBV7-8, the J call TRBJ2-3; TRBD2 matches 13 bases. The CDR3 contains 18 residues. Germline assignment: CDR1 SGHVS and CDR2 FQNEAQ. J was trimmed by 0 bases and V by 5 bases; bases with no gene match: 8. CDR3 region: CASSRLAGGLLSTDTQYF. CDR3 nucleotides: TGTGCCAGCAGCCGACTAGCGGGGGGTCTCCTTAGCACAGATACGCAGTATTTT.

This clonotype was seen a handful of times. The CDR3: CAISDGEQYF. The CDR3 nucleotides read TGTGCCATCAGTGATGGAGAGCAGTACTTC. The rearrangement links TRBV10-3 to TRBJ2-7; D not certain. CDR3 length equals 10 residues. Trimming removed 3 bases at V and 7 bases at J, with 4 bases between. Per germline, CDR1 ENHRY and CDR2 SYGVKD.

The genes are TRBV7-9 and TRBJ2-7; tentative D call: TRBD1 (6 bases). CDR3 length: 15 residues. Germline CDR1 SEHNR, CDR2 FQNEAQ (reference sequence). Trimming took off 4 bases at V and 0 bases at J, with 13 bases between the two ends. This CDR3 reads CASSSGTFGSYEQYF. The CDR3 DNA follows: TGTGCCAGCAGCTCCGGGACATTTGGCTCCTACGAGCAGTACTTC.

The CDR3 sequence is CASSTGTGASNYGYTF. In DNA, the CDR3 is TGCGCCAGCAGCACCGGGACAGGGGCTTCTAACTATGGCTACACCTTC. The V call is TRBV5-1, the J call TRBJ1-2; 10 bases are a match to TRBD1. J was trimmed by 0 bases and V by 4 bases; bases with no gene match: 6. The germline V gene has CDR1 SGHRS and CDR2 YFSETQ. There are 16 residues in the CDR3.

This chain links TRBV5-1 with TRBJ2-7; no clear D. Germline assignment: CDR1 SGHRS and CDR2 YFSETQ. The CDR3 contains 15 residues. Trimming stripped 0 bases from V and 2 bases from J, with 12 bases between. In nucleotides, the CDR3 is TGCGCCAGCAGCTTGGAGCCCGACAAAACCTACGAGCAGTACTTC. Translating gives CASSLEPDKTYEQYF.

The count of this clonotype is one. The genes are TRBV18 and TRBJ1-1; D not resolved. There are 16 residues in the CDR3. The V gene lost 0 bases and the J gene lost 3 bases, with 14 bases spanning the gap. CDR1 is KGHSH and CDR2 is LQKENI in the germline V gene. The CDR3 loop is CASSPPRATGHTEAFF. CDR3 bases: TGTGCCAGCTCACCACCGCGGGCGACGGGCCACACTGAAGCTTTCTTT.

This clonotype was detected ten times or more. The chain combines TRBV5-1 with TRBJ2-3; no definite D call. V was pared by 1 base and J by 5 bases, with 5 bases between. From germline, CDR1 is SGHRS and CDR2 YFSETQ. The CDR3 spans 12 residues. Here the CDR3 reads CASSLMGDTQYF. The DNA of the CDR3 is TGCGCCAGCAGCTTGATGGGAGATACGCAGTATTTT.

The chain has TRBV5-1 and TRBJ1-1; 9 bases agree with TRBD1. The CDR3 is 16 amino acids. V lost 4 bases to trimming and J lost 3 bases; unmatched junction nucleotides: 10. Germline lookup yields CDR1 SGHRS and CDR2 YFSETQ. The CDR3, as DNA: TGCGCCAGCAGCAACGACAGGGGGAGTCGGTACACTGAAGCTTTCTTT. Amino acid sequence: CASSNDRGSRYTEAFF.

V is TRBV14 and J is TRBJ2-3; D is ambiguous. The CDR3 covers 13 residues. Germline CDR1 reads SGHDN; CDR2 reads FVKESK. The V gene lost 1 base and the J gene lost 4 bases, with 6 bases spanning the gap. This chain's CDR3 is CASSQGRPDTQYF. CDR3 nucleotides: TGTGCCAGCAGCCAAGGTCGACCAGATACGCAGTATTTT. The full variable domain, its missing parts supplied by reference TRBV14 and TRBJ2-3, is EAGVTQFPSHSVIEKGQTVTLRCDPISGHDNLYWYRRVMGKEIKFLLHFVKESKQDESGMPNNRFLAERTGGTYSTLKVQPAELEDSGVYFCASSQGRPDTQYFGPGTRLTVL.

This rearrangement joins TRBV6-6 to TRBJ1-6, with D maybe TRBD1 (5 bases). V lost 5 bases to trimming and J lost 8 bases, with 19 bases between them. CDR3 length: 16 residues. The germline CDR1 and CDR2 sequences are MNHNY and SVGAGI (reference sequence). CDR3 nucleotides: TGTGCCAGCAGTACTAACAGCAGGGTCGAGGATTCACCCCTCCACTTT. Translated, it gives CASSTNSRVEDSPLHF.